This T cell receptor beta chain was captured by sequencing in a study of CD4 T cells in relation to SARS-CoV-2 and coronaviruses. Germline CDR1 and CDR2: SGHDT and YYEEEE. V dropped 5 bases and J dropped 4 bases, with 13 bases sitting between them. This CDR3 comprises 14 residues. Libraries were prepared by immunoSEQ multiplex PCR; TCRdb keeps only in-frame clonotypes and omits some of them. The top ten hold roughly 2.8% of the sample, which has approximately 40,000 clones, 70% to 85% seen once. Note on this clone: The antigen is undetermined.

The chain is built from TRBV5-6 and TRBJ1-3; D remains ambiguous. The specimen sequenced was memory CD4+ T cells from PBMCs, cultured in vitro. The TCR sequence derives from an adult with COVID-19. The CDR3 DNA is TGTGCCAGCAGACAATCAGGTGCGGGAAACACCATATATTTT. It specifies CASRQSGAGNTIYF.